Following are 22 T cell receptor beta chains from one sample sequenced in a study of regulatory T cells in long-lasting Graves disease. The time point is: persistent/refractory GD, antithyroid drugs over 5 years with positive TRAb. PBMCs provided the RNA from which the TCR library was made. With iRepertoire HTBI primers and Arm-PCR of CDR3 regions, TCR beta libraries were built. From the multiplex PCR reads, TCRdb called clonotypes with MiXCR, one entry per CDR3 protein. The sample has approximately 380,000 distinct CDR3 sequences; roughly 20% are singletons. The input for sequencing was peripheral blood mononuclear cells (PBMCs), taken when the disease was refractory, from a patient treated with antithyroid drugs. These receptors were taken from a female donor with Graves disease.

The sample holds many counts of this clonotype. The rearrangement links TRBV27 to TRBJ1-1, with D possibly matching TRBD1 (6 bases). V lost 0 bases, J lost 5 bases, and 10 bases lay in between. The germline V gene encodes CDR1 MNHEY and CDR2 SMNVEV (reference sequence). The CDR3 is made up of 14 amino acids. CDR3 coding DNA: TGTGCCAGCAGTTTATCAGTTCAGGGGACTGAAGCTTTCTTT. Its translation: CASSLSVQGTEAFF.

The chain has TRBV12-5 and TRBJ2-3; 12 positions agree with TRBD2. The V and J ends lost 2 bases and 2 bases, in that order; junction bases with no gene match: 8. This CDR3 comprises 18 residues. Germline V CDR1 and CDR2: LGHNT, FRNRAP. The CDR3 DNA sequence: TGTGCTAGTGGTTTGAGTCTAGCGGGAGGGATATACACAGATACGCAGTATTTT. Amino acid sequence: CASGLSLAGGIYTDTQYF. Together with reference TRBV12-5 and TRBJ2-3, the CDR3 gives the full variable domain: DARVTQTPRHKVTEMGQEVTMRCQPILGHNTVFWYRQTMMQGLELLAYFRNRAPLDDSGMPKDRFSAEMPDATLATLKIQPSEPRDSAVYFCASGLSLAGGIYTDTQYFGPGTRLTVL.

The chain joins TRBV14 to TRBJ2-2; perhaps TRBD1 as D (5 bases). The V and J ends lost 2 bases and 7 bases respectively, with 20 bases between them. The CDR3 is 17 residues long. Germline V gene sequence: CDR1 SGHDN, CDR2 FVKESK. The CDR3 region has the DNA TGTGCCAGCAGCCAATCGGCGACAGCGTCGGCCTTCGGGGAGCTGTTTTTT. Translated, it gives CASSQSATASAFGELFF.

Comment on this clonotype: A much larger clone sits a single nucleotide away, making a read error possible. The chain joins TRBV27 to TRBJ2-7, with D possibly being TRBD2 (5 bases). Looked up from germline, CDR1 is MNHEY and CDR2 is SMNVEV (reference sequence). The CDR3 covers 14 residues. CDR3 sequence reads: CAGSSTRISYEQYF. The CDR3 nucleotides are TGTGCCGGCAGTTCCACTAGGATCTCCTACGAGCAGTACTTC.

This chain joins TRBV7-8 and TRBJ2-5, with D possibly matching TRBD1 (6 bases). CDR3 length: 16 residues. Per germline, CDR1 SGHVS and CDR2 FQNEAQ. V lost 5 bases and J 5 bases, leaving 21 bases between the germline ends. For the CDR3, the DNA is TGTGCCAGCAGCCTGAATGGGCCAGGGGCCGAGGAGACCCAGTACTTC. This gives the protein CASSLNGPGAEETQYF.

This clonotype was counted between two and nine times. This chain joins TRBV7-8 and TRBJ1-6; D gene unclear. This CDR3 is built from 14 residues. Germline lookup yields CDR1 SGHVS and CDR2 FQNEAQ. The V and J ends lost 5 bases and 1 base respectively, with 6 bases between them. The CDR3 reads CASSPVSYNSPLHF. The DNA of the CDR3 is TGTGCCAGCAGCCCGGTATCCTATAATTCACCCCTCCACTTT.

This clonotype was detected a few times. V gene TRBV6-1 combines with J gene TRBJ1-1, with 9 bases aligning to TRBD1. Germline V CDR1 and CDR2: MNHNS, SASEGT. J was trimmed by 2 bases and V by 7 bases; bases with no gene match: 8. This CDR3 is 15 amino acids long. CDR3 bases: TGTGCCAGCAAGTGGACAGGGGCGGGTAACACTGAAGCTTTCTTT. As protein: CASKWTGAGNTEAFF.

This clonotype was observed at least ten times. The rearrangement uses TRBV9 and TRBJ2-7, with D perhaps TRBD1 (6 bases). V was pared by 3 bases and J by 6 bases, with 22 bases between. Germline values: CDR1 SGDLS, CDR2 YYNGEE. CDR3 size: 16 residues. The CDR3 region is CASSASPTGGRVEQYF. CDR3 bases: TGTGCCAGCAGCGCGTCGCCGACAGGAGGACGGGTCGAGCAGTACTTC.

This clonotype came up once. The CDR3 nucleotides read TGTGCCAGCAGTTACCTCCCTAGCAACAATGAGCAGTTCTTC. Amino acid sequence: CASSYLPSNNEQFF. This rearrangement joins TRBV6-2 or TRBV6-3 to TRBJ2-1; weak D call: TRBD2 (5 bases). The CDR3 is 14 amino acids. V lost 2 bases, J lost 5 bases, and 10 bases lay in between. The V gene's germline CDR1 is MNHEY and CDR2 SVGEGT.

The table lists this clonotype with many counts. V and J are TRBV6-1 and TRBJ2-5; D uncertain. The CDR3 sequence is 12 residues long. V lost 8 bases and J lost 1, with 8 bases in between. CDR1 and CDR2 from the germline V gene are MNHNS and SASEGT. The CDR3 loop is CASRYPQETQYF. The CDR3 DNA is TGTGCCAGCCGATATCCCCAAGAGACCCAGTACTTC.

The V call is TRBV5-6, the J call TRBJ2-2; TRBD2 agrees at 7 bases. Germline CDR1 and CDR2: SGHDT and YYEEEE. This CDR3 spans 15 amino acids. V dropped 2 bases and J dropped 4; count of bases not matched to a gene: 5. The CDR3 DNA reads as TGTGCCAGCAGCTTACGGACTAGGATCACCGGGGAGCTGTTTTTT. Its protein is CASSLRTRITGELFF.

This clonotype was observed many times. The chain links TRBV7-2 to TRBJ1-2; D is unresolved. V was shortened by 0 bases and J by 3 bases, with 11 bases between the two germline ends. From germline, CDR1 is SGHTA and CDR2 FQGNSA. The CDR3 loop spans 15 amino acids. This chain's CDR3 is CASSLAGFGDYGYTF. DNA for the CDR3: TGTGCCAGCAGCTTAGCAGGGTTCGGTGACTATGGCTACACCTTC.

This clonotype was detected ten times or more. The rearrangement joins TRBV7-2 to TRBJ1-1; D unclear. Germline V gene data show CDR1 as SGHTA and CDR2 as FQGNSA. Trimming shortened V by 4 bases and J by 11 bases, and 17 bases separated the two germline ends. CDR3 length: 13 amino acids. CDR3 in amino acids: CASSSTDGLAAFF. The CDR3 DNA follows: TGTGCCAGCAGCTCGACGGACGGGCTAGCCGCTTTCTTT.

This clonotype was picked up a small number of times. The chain links TRBV5-1 to TRBJ2-1; D is ambiguous. The germline V gene encodes CDR1 SGHRS and CDR2 YFSETQ. Trimming left V 0 bases short and J 3 bases short, with 13 bases between. This CDR3 has 16 amino acids. The CDR3 loop reads CASSLADYGDYNEQFF. The CDR3 DNA follows: TGCGCCAGCAGCTTGGCTGATTATGGGGACTACAATGAGCAGTTCTTC.

The V call is TRBV24-1, the J call TRBJ2-3; a weak D match, TRBD2 (6 bases). Trimming pared 6 bases from V and 1 base from J, leaving 10 bases between. CDR1 and CDR2 (germline): KGHDR, SFDVKD. CDR3 length equals 14 residues. The CDR3 region is CATSFASGTDTQYF. The CDR3 DNA is TGTGCCACCAGTTTCGCTAGCGGCACAGATACGCAGTATTTT.

In this sample, this clonotype turned up many times. This chain joins TRBV19 and TRBJ1-1; a possible D gene is TRBD1 (5 bases). There are 14 residues in the CDR3. Germline values: CDR1 LNHDA, CDR2 SQIVND (reference sequence). V was shortened by 3 bases and J by 4 bases, with 12 bases between the two germline ends. Written as DNA, the CDR3 is TGTGCCAGTAGTATGTGGGACGCAAGCACTGAAGCTTTCTTT. This sequence encodes CASSMWDASTEAFF.

This sequence joins TRBV7-9 and TRBJ2-1; 8 bases fit TRBD2. After removal of 5 bases from V and 1 base from J, the junction contained 4 bases not matched to a gene. This CDR3 is built from 15 residues. Per the germline V gene, CDR1 is SEHNR and CDR2 is FQNEAQ (reference sequence). CDR3: CASSPVAGSYNEQFF. CDR3 in DNA: TGTGCCAGCAGCCCGGTAGCGGGATCCTACAATGAGCAGTTCTTC. Full variable domain (missing parts from reference TRBV7-9 and TRBJ2-1): DTGVSQNPRHKITKRGQNVTFRCDPISEHNRLYWYRQTLGQGPEFLTYFQNEAQLEKSRLLSDRFSAERPKGSFSTLEIQRTEQGDSAMYLCASSPVAGSYNEQFFGPGTRLTVL.

This clonotype was recorded a few times. The V call is TRBV7-9, the J call TRBJ1-6; D uncertain. The germline V gene encodes CDR1 SEHNR and CDR2 FQNEAQ (reference sequence). Trimming cost V 2 bases and J 4 bases, with 9 bases left between them. CDR3 size: 15 residues. CDR3 in DNA: TGTGCCAGCAGCTTAAGTAGCCTTTATAATTCACCCCTCCACTTT. It translates to CASSLSSLYNSPLHF.

This clonotype was counted many times. The J gene is TRBJ2-7, the V gene TRBV19, with D perhaps given as TRBD1 or TRBD2 (5 bases each). CDR1 and CDR2 (germline): LNHDA, SQIVND (reference sequence). This CDR3 region has 15 residues. V shed 5 bases and J shed 1 base, with 15 bases lying between them. CDR3 DNA sequence: TGTGCCAGTAGTCCATCAGGGAGAGCTTCCTACGAGCAGTACTTC. This translates into CASSPSGRASYEQYF.

The chain has TRBV7-9 and TRBJ2-2; 11 bases match TRBD2. The V and J ends lost 4 bases and 7 bases, in that order; junction bases with no gene match: 11. Germline CDR1 and CDR2: SEHNR and FQNEAQ (reference sequence). The CDR3 runs to 17 residues. The CDR3, as DNA: TGTGCCAGCAGCTGGGAGACTAGCGGGGAGTCCGGCGGGGAGCTGTTTTTT. Encoded protein: CASSWETSGESGGELFF.

The table lists this clonotype with many counts. The chain employs TRBV7-9 and TRBJ2-7; 9 bases align to TRBD1. The CDR3 is 14 amino acids. The germline CDR1 and CDR2 sequences are SEHNR and FQNEAQ (reference sequence). Trimming cost V 5 bases and J 3 bases; bases outside gene matches: 5. In nucleotides, the CDR3 is TGTGCCAGCAGCGCCGGGACAGGGCACTACGAGCAGTACTTC. Protein: CASSAGTGHYEQYF. Full variable domain (missing parts from reference TRBV7-9 and TRBJ2-7): DTGVSQNPRHKITKRGQNVTFRCDPISEHNRLYWYRQTLGQGPEFLTYFQNEAQLEKSRLLSDRFSAERPKGSFSTLEIQRTEQGDSAMYLCASSAGTGHYEQYFGPGTRLTVT.

The sample holds many counts of this clonotype. The chain uses TRBV2 and TRBJ2-5; 12 positions agree with TRBD2. From germline, CDR1 is SNHLY and CDR2 FYNNEI. V lost 3 bases and J lost 5; bases outside the gene matches: 7. The CDR3 contains 16 residues. CDR3 sequence reads: CASSDRTSGVGETQYF. For the CDR3, the DNA is TGTGCCAGCAGTGACCGGACTAGCGGGGTTGGGGAGACCCAGTACTTC.